This record covers a single TCR beta chain. This clone showed up just once. This receptor's antigen is unknown. No quality values exist for individual bases; no much larger clone is one base distant. The germline V end is reduced by 5 bases and the J end by 9 bases; junction bases left unmatched: 10. From a lookup of the germline V gene, CDR1 and CDR2 are SGHTA and FQGNSA. Its CDR3 holds 15 amino acids, cysteine through phenylalanine. The entry retains the CDR3 DNA only, 45 bases that are in frame from base 1. According to the study, the label for this sample's treatment or condition signals: about 20 received Ad26.COV2.S at low or high dose, single or two shots; about 5 received placebo; per-sample allocation not given. For vaccine and placebo recipients, the sequenced repertoires came from samples collected on day 63 after the first injection. Between 29 July and 7 August 2020, Cohort 1b enrolled about two dozen adults aged 18-55 years at one site in Boston, USA. Ad26.COV2.S was a replication-incompetent adenovirus type 26 vector expressing a prefusion-stabilized SARS-CoV-2 spike protein from the original Wuhan strain.

The source of the sample is a study of Ad26.COV2.S vaccination and SARS-CoV-2 variants (dated by TCRdb to about 2021). The study in broad terms: Donors in the vaccine arm were drawn from COV1001, a phase I-IIa trial of Ad26.COV2.S in healthy adults that was multicentre, randomized, double-blind and placebo-controlled. TCRbeta repertoire sequencing was used to assess the specificity and breadth of SARS-CoV-2-reactive T cell receptors after Ad26.COV2.S vaccination. Dosing of Ad26.COV2.S was intramuscular, at either 5x10^10 or 1x10^11 viral particles, delivered as one shot or as two shots spaced 56 days apart. Trial participants were randomized into five groups of five, in which low-dose or high-dose Ad26.COV2.S was given once or twice, or placebo was given on both occasions. The TCR-sequenced set comprised around 32 samples: about 19 Ad26.COV2.S vaccine recipients, 5 placebo recipients and 8 SARS-CoV-2 convalescent individuals. Blinding of investigators to trial group allocation was maintained during experiments and outcome assessment. Results the study describes overall, beyond this receptor: After vaccination, spike-specific CD8+ and CD4+ T cell responses were reported to show substantial breadth. It was noted by the authors that total T cell responses may have been underestimated by the TCR breadth and depth analyses. The study lacked the statistical power to compare responses across vaccine doses or regimens. Spike-specific TCR breadth was higher in Ad26.COV2.S recipients than in placebo recipients (P = 0.0014). Vaccine and placebo recipients had similar non-spike TCR breadth, a finding consistent with the vaccine containing only spike.

The immunoSEQ Assay was the method used to sequence TCRbeta CDR3 regions. After extraction, genomic DNA underwent amplification by bias-controlled multiplex PCR, followed by high-throughput sequencing. For the original study's pipeline: Collapsing and filtering of sequences were performed to quantify the absolute abundance of each unique TCRbeta CDR3 region. T cell fraction was estimated by normalizing TCRbeta template counts to usable DNA, with usable DNA measured through amplification of reference genes found in all nucleated cells. Repertoire TCRs were annotated as SARS-CoV-2-specific by exact matching of V gene, CDR3 amino acid sequence and J gene to a known reactive TCR set. The reference SARS-CoV-2 TCR set was derived from MIRA and filtered for enrichment in COVID-19-positive ImmuneCODE repertoires, a step that removed public or cross-reactive TCRs. Using the MIRA antigens, annotated TCRs were further analysed by specific ORF or by position within an ORF. Breadth was defined as annotated unique rearrangements over total unique productive rearrangements; depth was the summed frequency of those rearrangements. Group comparisons of TCR breadth used two-sided Wilcoxon rank-sum tests. TCRdb obtained this table from immuneACCESS and retained in-frame rearrangements with V and J assigned. These tables miss some clones; where compared with another copy, unresolved V genes account for less than half of the shortfall, and the remainder is unexplained. V, J and clone size reflect that table, while D and trimming were determined from the DNA. This sample gives some 340,000 clones in total; 85% of them show up just once. 2% to 2.5% of the sample is in the top ten clones.

The TCR sequence derives from a person between 18 and 60 years old who received the Ad26.COV2.S COVID-19 vaccine or a placebo. The V gene is TRBV7-2 and the J gene is TRBJ1-6, with TRBD1 identical over 7 junction bases. This specimen consisted of peripheral blood, obtained in a trial of Ad26.COV2.S vaccine versus placebo. The bases read TGTGCCAGCAGCCCGAGACAGGGTCCAAGTTCACCCCTCCACTTT. Its translation reads: CASSPRQGPSSPLHF.